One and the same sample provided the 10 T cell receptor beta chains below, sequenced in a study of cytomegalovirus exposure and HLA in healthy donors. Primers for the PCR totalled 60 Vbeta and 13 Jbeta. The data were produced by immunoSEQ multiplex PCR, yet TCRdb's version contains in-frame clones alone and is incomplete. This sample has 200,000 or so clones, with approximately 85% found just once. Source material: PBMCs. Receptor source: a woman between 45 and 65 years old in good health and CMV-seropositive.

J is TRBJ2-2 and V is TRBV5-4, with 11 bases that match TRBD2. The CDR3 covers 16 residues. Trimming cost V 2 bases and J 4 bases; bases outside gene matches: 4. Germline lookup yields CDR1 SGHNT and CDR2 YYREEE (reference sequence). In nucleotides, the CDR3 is TGTGCCAGCAGCTTAACTAGCGGGAGATTCACCGGGGAGCTGTTTTTT. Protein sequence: CASSLTSGRFTGELFF.

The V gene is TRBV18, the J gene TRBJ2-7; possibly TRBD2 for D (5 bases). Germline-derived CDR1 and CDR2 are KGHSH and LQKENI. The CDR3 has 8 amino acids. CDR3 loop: CERAEQYF. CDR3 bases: TGTGAGAGGGCCGAGCAGTACTTC.

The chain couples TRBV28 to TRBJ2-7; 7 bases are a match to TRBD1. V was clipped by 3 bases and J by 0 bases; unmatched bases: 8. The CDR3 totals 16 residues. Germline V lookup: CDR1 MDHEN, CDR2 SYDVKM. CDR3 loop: CASSLIQGSGSYEQYF. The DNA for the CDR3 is TGTGCCAGCAGTTTGATACAGGGGTCGGGCTCCTACGAGCAGTACTTC.

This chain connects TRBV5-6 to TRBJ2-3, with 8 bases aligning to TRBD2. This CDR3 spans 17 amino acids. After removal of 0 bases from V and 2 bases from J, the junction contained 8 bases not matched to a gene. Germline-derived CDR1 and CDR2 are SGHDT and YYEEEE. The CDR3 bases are TGTGCCAGCAGCTTGGGGGACGGCGGGGGGCTCACAGATACGCAGTATTTT. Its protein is CASSLGDGGGLTDTQYF.

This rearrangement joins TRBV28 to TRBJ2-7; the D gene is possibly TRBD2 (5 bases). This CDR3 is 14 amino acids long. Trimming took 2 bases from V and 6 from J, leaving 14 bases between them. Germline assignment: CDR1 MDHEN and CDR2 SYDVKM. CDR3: CASSLPRESGEQYF. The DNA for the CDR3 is TGTGCCAGCAGTTTACCCCGGGAATCCGGCGAGCAGTACTTC.

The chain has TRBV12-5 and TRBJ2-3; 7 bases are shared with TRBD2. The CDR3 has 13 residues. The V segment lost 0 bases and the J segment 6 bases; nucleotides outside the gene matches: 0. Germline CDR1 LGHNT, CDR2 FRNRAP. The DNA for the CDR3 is TGTGCTAGTGGTTTGGTACTAGCGGATACGCAGTATTTT. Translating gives CASGLVLADTQYF.

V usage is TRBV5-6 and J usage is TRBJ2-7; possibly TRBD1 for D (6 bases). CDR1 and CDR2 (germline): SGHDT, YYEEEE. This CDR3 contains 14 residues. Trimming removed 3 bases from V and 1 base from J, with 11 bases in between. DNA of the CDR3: TGTGCCAGCAGCTGGAAGACAGGATCCTACGAGCAGTACTTC. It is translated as CASSWKTGSYEQYF.

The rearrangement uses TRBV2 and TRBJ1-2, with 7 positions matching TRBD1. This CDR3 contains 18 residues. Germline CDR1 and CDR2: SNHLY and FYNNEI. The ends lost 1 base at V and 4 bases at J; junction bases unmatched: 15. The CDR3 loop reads CASSEGMTTGRRRYGYTF. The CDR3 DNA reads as TGTGCCAGCAGTGAAGGGATGACGACAGGGAGACGTCGCTATGGCTACACCTTC.

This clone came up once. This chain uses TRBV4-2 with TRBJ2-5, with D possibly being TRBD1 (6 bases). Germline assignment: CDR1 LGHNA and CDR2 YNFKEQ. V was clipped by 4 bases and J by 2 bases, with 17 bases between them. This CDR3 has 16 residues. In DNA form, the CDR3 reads TGTGCCAGCAGCCCGGGCCCTGGCCAGGGGCAAGAGACCCAGTACTTC. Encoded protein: CASSPGPGQGQETQYF.

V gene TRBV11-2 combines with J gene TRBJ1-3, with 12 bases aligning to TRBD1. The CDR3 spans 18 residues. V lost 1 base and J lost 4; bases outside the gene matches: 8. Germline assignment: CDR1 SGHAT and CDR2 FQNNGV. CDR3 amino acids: CASSLVSSGTGGGNTIYF. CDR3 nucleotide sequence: TGTGCCAGCAGCTTAGTCTCGTCCGGGACAGGGGGCGGAAACACCATATATTTT. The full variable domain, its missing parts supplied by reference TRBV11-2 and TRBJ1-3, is EAGVAQSPRYKIIEKRQSVAFWCNPISGHATLYWYQQILGQGPKLLIQFQNNGVVDDSQLPKDRFSAERLKGVDSTLKIQPAKLEDSAVYLCASSLVSSGTGGGNTIYFGEGSWLTVV.